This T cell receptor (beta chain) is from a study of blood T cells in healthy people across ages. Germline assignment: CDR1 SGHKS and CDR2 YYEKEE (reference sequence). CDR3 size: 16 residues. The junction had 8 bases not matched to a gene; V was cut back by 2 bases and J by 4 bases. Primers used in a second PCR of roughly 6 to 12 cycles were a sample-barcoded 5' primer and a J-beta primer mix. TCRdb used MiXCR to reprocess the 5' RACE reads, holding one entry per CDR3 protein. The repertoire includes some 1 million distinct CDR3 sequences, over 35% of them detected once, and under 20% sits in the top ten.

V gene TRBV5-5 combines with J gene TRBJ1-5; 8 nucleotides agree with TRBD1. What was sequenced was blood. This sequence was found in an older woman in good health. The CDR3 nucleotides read TGTGCCAGCAGCTTTCTGGCAGGGGGCATAAATCAGCCCCAGCATTTT. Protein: CASSFLAGGINQPQHF.